These T cell receptor beta chains were read from a single sample in a study of spatial heterogeneity in lung cancer. TCRdb re-derived calls from the 5' RACE reads in MiXCR, one entry per CDR3 protein. The sample has 25,000 to 30,000 distinct CDR3 sequences; roughly 6% are singletons. The source was PBMCs, collected at follow-up. Every receptor here comes from a male donor with early-stage non-small cell lung cancer. Both conserved end residues are part of each CDR3. The D gene is left open where the match is weak. Size is omitted from some rows. Given values are once, few, many or a class for expanded clones.

v_call	d_call	clone_size	j_call	cdr3_aa	cdr3_nt
TRBV14	-	many	TRBJ1-1	CASSQVPGGNTEAFF	TGTGCCAGCAGCCAAGTCCCAGGAGGAAACACTGAAGCTTTCTTT
TRBV5-1	TRBD1	-	TRBJ2-3	CASSLLGTGDTDTQYF	TGCGCCAGCAGCTTACTCGGGACAGGAGACACAGATACGCAGTATTTT
TRBV2	TRBD2	many	TRBJ2-3	CASSEAQSGGTDTQYF	TGTGCCAGCAGTGAAGCGCAAAGCGGGGGCACAGATACGCAGTATTTT
TRBV7-3	-	many	TRBJ2-3	CASSPDGQVSGTHYF	TGTGCCAGCAGCCCCGACGGACAGGTTAGCGGTACGCACTATTTT
TRBV7-2	-	-	TRBJ2-5	CASSLVGGETQETQYF	TGTGCCAGCAGCTTAGTTGGGGGAGAAACTCAAGAGACCCAGTACTTC
TRBV9	-	many	TRBJ2-1	CASSVEGALYNEQFF	TGTGCCAGCAGCGTAGAAGGGGCCCTCTACAATGAGCAGTTCTTC
TRBV5-1	-	-	TRBJ2-7	CASSPQTGIGEQYF	TGCGCCAGCAGCCCCCAGACGGGTATCGGCGAGCAGTACTTC
TRBV28	TRBD1	many	TRBJ1-1	CASSIQGAVEAFF	TGTGCCAGCAGTATACAGGGGGCGGTTGAAGCTTTCTTT
TRBV9	TRBD1	many	TRBJ1-4	CASSVATGGNDKLFF	TGTGCCAGCAGCGTAGCGACAGGGGGAAATGACAAACTGTTTTTT
TRBV24-1	TRBD2	many	TRBJ2-3	CATSVGTSGGPGTDTQYF	TGTGCCACCAGTGTCGGGACTAGCGGGGGCCCCGGGACAGATACGCAGTATTTT
TRBV7-2	-	many	TRBJ2-6	CASSDINVLTF	TGTGCCAGCAGCGACATCAACGTCCTGACTTTC
TRBV19	-	many	TRBJ1-5	CASSIKGRNQPQHF	TGTGCCAGTAGTATAAAGGGGAGGAATCAGCCCCAGCATTTT
TRBV21-1	-	many	TRBJ1-2	CASSKEGHGGRSYGYTF	TGTGCCAGCAGCAAAGAGGGGCACGGAGGGAGGTCCTATGGCTACACCTTC
TRBV20-1	-	-	TRBJ1-5	CSARPQDGPQHF	TGCAGTGCTAGACCCCAGGACGGGCCCCAGCATTTT
TRBV29-1	-	many	TRBJ2-1	CSLGTQISNEQFF	TGCAGCCTCGGGACCCAGATCTCCAATGAGCAGTTCTTC
TRBV20-1	-	many	TRBJ2-6	CSARISGANVLTF	TGCAGTGCTAGAATCTCTGGGGCCAACGTCCTGACTTTC
TRBV4-3	-	many	TRBJ2-1	CASSQDSGSNLNEQFF	TGCGCCAGCAGCCAAGATTCAGGGTCTAACCTCAATGAGCAGTTCTTC
TRBV5-1	TRBD2	many	TRBJ2-3	CASSRGLAITDTQYF	TGCGCCAGCAGCCGGGGACTAGCGATTACAGATACGCAGTATTTT
TRBV3-1	-	many	TRBJ1-1	CASSQASRSNEAFF	TGTGCCAGCAGCCAAGCGTCTCGCTCCAATGAAGCTTTCTTT
TRBV9	-	many	TRBJ1-3	CASSVGAMGTYGNTIYF	TGTGCCAGCAGCGTAGGAGCGATGGGCACATATGGAAACACCATATATTTT
TRBV5-1	TRBD2	-	TRBJ2-5	CASSLAGGLAETQYF	TGCGCCAGCAGCTTGGCGGGGGGGCTTGCAGAGACCCAGTACTTC
TRBV5-1	-	few	TRBJ1-5	CASSLAQGTQPQHF	TGCGCCAGCAGCTTGGCGCAGGGGACTCAGCCCCAGCATTTT
TRBV12-3/TRBV12-4	-	many	TRBJ2-1	CASSPGPSYNEQFF	TGTGCCAGCAGTCCGGGGCCCTCCTACAATGAGCAGTTCTTC
TRBV20-1	-	many	TRBJ2-3	CSARDRVSTDTQYF	TGCAGTGCTAGAGACAGGGTTAGCACAGATACGCAGTATTTT
TRBV9	-	-	TRBJ1-4	CASSPETAPTNEKLFF	TGTGCCAGCAGCCCCGAGACAGCCCCAACTAATGAAAAACTGTTTTTT
TRBV7-2	TRBD1	few	TRBJ2-5	CASSLVSGGETQYF	TGTGCCAGCAGCTTAGTTTCAGGGGGAGAGACCCAGTACTTC
TRBV19	TRBD2	many	TRBJ2-5	CASSVGLAGGAGETQYF	TGTGCCAGTAGCGTAGGACTAGCGGGAGGAGCTGGGGAGACCCAGTACTTC
TRBV27	-	many	TRBJ1-1	CASSLANRAEAFF	TGTGCCAGCAGTCTTGCAAACCGGGCCGAAGCTTTCTTT
TRBV29-1	-	many	TRBJ2-2	CSVLFGGYTGELFF	TGCAGCGTCCTATTTGGGGGTTACACCGGGGAGCTGTTTTTT
TRBV6-4	-	many	TRBJ2-3	CASSDGVSDTQYF	TGTGCCAGCAGTGACGGGGTTTCGGATACGCAGTATTTT
TRBV24-1	-	-	TRBJ2-5	CATSDSNFEQETQYF	TGTGCCACCAGTGATTCGAACTTCGAACAAGAGACCCAGTACTTC